This T cell receptor beta chain was identified during a study of shared clonotypes between healthy human individuals. Germline values: CDR1 SGHRS, CDR2 YFSETQ. The ends lost 0 bases at V and 10 bases at J; junction bases unmatched: 11. The CDR3 covers 16 residues. Only in-frame clones appear in the TCRdb table, and some are missing; sequencing was by immunoSEQ multiplex PCR. In the table there are roughly 1.5 million clones, about 98% of which are singletons. This clonotype was obtained from a man aged 25 to 40 in good health. The specimen sequenced was naive CD4+ T cells sorted from blood. The subset here: CD45RA+ positively selected. The gene calls are TRBV5-1 and TRBJ2-1, with TRBD1 matching over 9 bases. The CDR3 sequence: CASSLVTGTGPGEQFF. The DNA of the CDR3 is TGCGCCAGCAGCTTGGTGACCGGGACAGGGCCGGGCGAGCAGTTCTTC. The complete variable domain, with remaining parts taken from reference TRBV5-1 and TRBJ2-1, reads KAGVTQTPRYLIKTRGQQVTLSCSPISGHRSVSWYQQTPGQGLQFLFEYFSETQRNKGNFPGRFSGRQFSNSRSEMNVSTLELGDSALYLCASSLVTGTGPGEQFFGPGTRLTVL.